Listed here is a single T cell receptor beta chain. The sample is drawn from a study of blood T cell repertoires in COVID-19. The overall study: COVID-19 samples collected from the United States, Italy and Spain covered acute and convalescent phases.

The germline V gene encodes CDR1 SGHRS and CDR2 YFSETQ. Deletions cut 0 bases from V and 1 base from J, with 13 bases between. CDR3 size: 16 residues. In the authors' methods: From reference gene primer amplification, estimates of nucleated cell counts were derived. TCRdb keeps only in-frame clones here, not all; method: immunoSEQ multiplex PCR. That table furnishes V, J and clone size, whereas the DNA furnished D and trimming. Among about 150,000 clones listed, 75% to 90% were seen once. V is TRBV5-1 and J is TRBJ2-5; no clear D. The sequence was collected from a man aged 55 to 70 with acute or convalescent COVID-19. Sample: peripheral blood. CDR3 sequence: CASSLDSLGSQETQYF. CDR3 nucleotides: TGCGCCAGCAGCTTGGATAGTTTGGGCAGCCAAGAGACCCAGTACTTC.